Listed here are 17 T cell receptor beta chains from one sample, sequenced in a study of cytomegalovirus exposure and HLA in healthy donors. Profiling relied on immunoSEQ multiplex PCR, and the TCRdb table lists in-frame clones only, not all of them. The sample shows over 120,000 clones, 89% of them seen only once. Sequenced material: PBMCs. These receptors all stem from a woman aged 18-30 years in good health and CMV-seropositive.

This CDR3 is CASSPRGKFTDTQYF. The CDR3 DNA follows: TGTGCCAGCAGTCCGCGGGGGAAATTCACAGATACGCAGTATTTT. The gene calls are TRBV6-5 and TRBJ2-3; the match to TRBD2 covers 7 bases. Unmatched junction bases numbered 7, after V lost 5 bases and J lost 2 bases. Germline values: CDR1 MNHEY, CDR2 SVGAGI. The CDR3 extends over 15 amino acids.

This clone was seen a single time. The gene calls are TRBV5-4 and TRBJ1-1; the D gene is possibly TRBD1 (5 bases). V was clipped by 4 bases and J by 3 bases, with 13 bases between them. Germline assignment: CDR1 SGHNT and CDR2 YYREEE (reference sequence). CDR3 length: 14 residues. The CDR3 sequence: CASSARIGDTEAFF. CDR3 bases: TGTGCCAGCAGCGCACGGATAGGGGACACTGAAGCTTTCTTT.

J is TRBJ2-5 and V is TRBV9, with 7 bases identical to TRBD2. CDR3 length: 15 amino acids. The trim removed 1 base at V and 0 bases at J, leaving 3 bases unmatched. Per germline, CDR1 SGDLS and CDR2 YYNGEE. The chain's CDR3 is CASSVMGRDQETQYF. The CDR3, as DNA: TGTGCCAGCAGCGTAATGGGGAGGGACCAAGAGACCCAGTACTTC.

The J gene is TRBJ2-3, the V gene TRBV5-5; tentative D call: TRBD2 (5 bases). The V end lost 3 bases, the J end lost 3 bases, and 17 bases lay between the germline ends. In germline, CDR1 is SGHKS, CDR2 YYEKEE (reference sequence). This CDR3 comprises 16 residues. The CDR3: CASSSVSFGKTDTQYF. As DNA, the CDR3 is TGTGCCAGCAGCTCCGTTAGCTTCGGGAAAACAGATACGCAGTATTTT.

Here the CDR3 reads CASRPQGAQGYTF. The CDR3 nucleotides read TGTGCCAGCAGGCCTCAGGGGGCGCAGGGCTACACCTTC. V and J are TRBV28 and TRBJ1-2; TRBD1 agrees at 8 bases. This CDR3 comprises 13 residues. Germline V lookup: CDR1 MDHEN, CDR2 SYDVKM. V trimming: 6 bases; J trimming: 8 bases; junction bases outside the gene matches: 8.

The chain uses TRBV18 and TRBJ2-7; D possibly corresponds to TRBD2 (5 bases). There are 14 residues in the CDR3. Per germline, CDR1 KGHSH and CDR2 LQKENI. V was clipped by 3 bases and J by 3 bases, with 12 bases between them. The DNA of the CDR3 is TGTGCCAGCTCACCGGTAGCCGAGGGCTACGAGCAGTACTTC. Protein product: CASSPVAEGYEQYF. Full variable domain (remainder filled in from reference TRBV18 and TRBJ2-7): NAGVMQNPRHLVRRRGQEARLRCSPMKGHSHVYWYRQLPEEGLKFMVYLQKENIIDESGMPKERFSAEFPKEGPSILRIQQVVRGDSAAYFCASSPVAEGYEQYFGPGTRLTVT.

CDR3 DNA: TGTGCCAGCAGTGATAAGGGGGCGAATTCACCCCTCCACTTT. Translated, it gives CASSDKGANSPLHF. The chain couples TRBV6-1 to TRBJ1-6, with 7 bases that match TRBD1. This CDR3 is 14 amino acids long. After removal of 3 bases from V and 7 bases from J, the junction contained 3 bases not matched to a gene. Looked up from germline, CDR1 is MNHNS and CDR2 is SASEGT.

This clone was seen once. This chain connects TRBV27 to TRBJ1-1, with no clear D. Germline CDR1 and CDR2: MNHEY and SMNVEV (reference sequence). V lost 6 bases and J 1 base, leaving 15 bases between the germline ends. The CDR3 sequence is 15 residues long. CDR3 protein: CASRDRAGTNTEAFF. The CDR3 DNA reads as TGTGCCAGCAGGGACCGCGCGGGCACGAACACTGAAGCTTTCTTT.

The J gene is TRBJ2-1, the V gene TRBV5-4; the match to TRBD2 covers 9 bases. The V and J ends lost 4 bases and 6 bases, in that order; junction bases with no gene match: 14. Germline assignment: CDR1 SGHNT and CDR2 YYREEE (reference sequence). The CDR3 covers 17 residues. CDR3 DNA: TGTGCCAGCAGCATTTCAAGAGCGCGGGGGGGCCGCAATGAGCAGTTCTTC. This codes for CASSISRARGGRNEQFF. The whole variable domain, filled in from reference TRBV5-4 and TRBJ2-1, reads ETGVTQSPTHLIKTRGQQVTLRCSSQSGHNTVSWYQQALGQGPQFIFQYYREEENGRGNFPPRFSGLQFPNYSSELNVNALELDDSALYLCASSISRARGGRNEQFFGPGTRLTVL.

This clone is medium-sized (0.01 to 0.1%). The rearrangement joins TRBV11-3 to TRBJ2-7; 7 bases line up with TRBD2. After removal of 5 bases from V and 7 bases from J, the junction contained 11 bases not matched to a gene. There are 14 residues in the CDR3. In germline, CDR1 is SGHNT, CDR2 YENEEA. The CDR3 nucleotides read TGTGCCAGCAGCCCCTCGGGGACTACACGGGAGCAGTACTTC. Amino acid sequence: CASSPSGTTREQYF. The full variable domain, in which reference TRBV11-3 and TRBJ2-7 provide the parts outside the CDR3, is EAGVVQSPRYKIIEKKQPVAFWCNPISGHNTLYWYLQNLGQGPELLIRYENEEAVDDSQLPKDRFSAERLKGVDSTLKIQPAELGDSAVYLCASSPSGTTREQYFGPGTRLTVT.

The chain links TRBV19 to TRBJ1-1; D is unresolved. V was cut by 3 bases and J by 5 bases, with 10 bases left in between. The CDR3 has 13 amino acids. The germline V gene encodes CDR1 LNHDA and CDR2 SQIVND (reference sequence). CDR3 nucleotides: TGTGCCAGTAGTATGGTGGAGATAACTGAAGCTTTCTTT. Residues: CASSMVEITEAFF.

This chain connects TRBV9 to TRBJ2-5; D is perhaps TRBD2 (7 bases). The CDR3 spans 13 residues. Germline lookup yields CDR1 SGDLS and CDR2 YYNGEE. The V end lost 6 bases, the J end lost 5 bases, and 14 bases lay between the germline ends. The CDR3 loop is CASNKGGIETQYF. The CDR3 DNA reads TGTGCCAGCAACAAGGGGGGGATTGAGACCCAGTACTTC.

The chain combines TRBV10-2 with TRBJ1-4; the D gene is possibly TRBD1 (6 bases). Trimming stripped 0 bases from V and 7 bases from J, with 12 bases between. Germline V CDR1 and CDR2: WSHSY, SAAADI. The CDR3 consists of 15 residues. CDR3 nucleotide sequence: TGCGCCAGCAGTGAGTCCCACAGGGATAGTGAAAAACTGTTTTTT. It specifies CASSESHRDSEKLFF.

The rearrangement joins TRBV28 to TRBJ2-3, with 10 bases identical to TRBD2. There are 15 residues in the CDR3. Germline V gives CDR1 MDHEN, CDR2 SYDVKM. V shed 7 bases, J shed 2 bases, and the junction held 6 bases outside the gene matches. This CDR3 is CASTISGGSTDTQYF. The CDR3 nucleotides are TGTGCCAGCACTATTAGCGGGGGGTCCACAGATACGCAGTATTTT.

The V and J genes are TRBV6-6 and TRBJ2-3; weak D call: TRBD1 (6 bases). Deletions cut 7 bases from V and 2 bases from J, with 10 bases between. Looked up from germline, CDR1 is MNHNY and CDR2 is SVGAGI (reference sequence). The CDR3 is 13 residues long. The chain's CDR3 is CASTGTNTDTQYF. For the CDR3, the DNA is TGTGCCAGCACCGGGACAAACACAGATACGCAGTATTTT.

The CDR3 protein is CASSAGTGMNTEAFF. CDR3 DNA: TGTGCCAGCAGCGCCGGGACAGGCATGAACACTGAAGCTTTCTTT. This chain connects TRBV2 to TRBJ1-1; TRBD1 matches at 8 bases. CDR1 is SNHLY and CDR2 is FYNNEI in the germline V gene. CDR3 length: 15 residues. With V trimmed by 6 bases and J by 0 bases, 6 bases remained unmatched. Based on the CDR3 plus reference TRBV2 and TRBJ1-1, the full variable domain is EPEVTQTPSHQVTQMGQEVILRCVPISNHLYFYWYRQILGQKVEFLVSFYNNEISEKSEIFDDQFSVERPDGSNFTLKIRSTKLEDSAMYFCASSAGTGMNTEAFFGQGTRLTVV.

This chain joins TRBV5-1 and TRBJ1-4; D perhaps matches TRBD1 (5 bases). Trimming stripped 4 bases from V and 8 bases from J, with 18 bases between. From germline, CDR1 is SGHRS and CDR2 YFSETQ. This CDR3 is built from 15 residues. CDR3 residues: CASSVQGPFNEKLFF. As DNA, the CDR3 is TGCGCCAGCAGCGTTCAGGGCCCTTTTAACGAAAAACTGTTTTTT.